This TCR beta chain was obtained from a study of patients and donors after allogeneic stem cell transplantation. TCRdb analysed the RT-PCR reads with MiXCR anew, one entry per CDR3 protein. This table holds 200,000 to 250,000 distinct CDR3 sequences, around 40% found once. Source material: blood, either unsorted or a sorted T cell fraction (not recorded which). The receptor's source is a human donor who was either an allogeneic HSCT recipient or a stem cell or donor lymphocyte infusion donor (not recorded which). It is not recorded whose cells these are; they may come from a transplant donor.

Written as DNA, the CDR3 is TGTGCCAGCAGCCCCGTCCCGGCCTACAATGAGCAGTTCTTC. Translated, it gives CASSPVPAYNEQFF. This rearrangement joins TRBV6-2 or TRBV6-3 to TRBJ2-1; no reliable D call. Germline CDR1 reads MNHEY; CDR2 reads SVGEGT. V was shortened by 6 bases and J by 2 bases, with 11 bases between the two germline ends. The CDR3 spans 14 residues.